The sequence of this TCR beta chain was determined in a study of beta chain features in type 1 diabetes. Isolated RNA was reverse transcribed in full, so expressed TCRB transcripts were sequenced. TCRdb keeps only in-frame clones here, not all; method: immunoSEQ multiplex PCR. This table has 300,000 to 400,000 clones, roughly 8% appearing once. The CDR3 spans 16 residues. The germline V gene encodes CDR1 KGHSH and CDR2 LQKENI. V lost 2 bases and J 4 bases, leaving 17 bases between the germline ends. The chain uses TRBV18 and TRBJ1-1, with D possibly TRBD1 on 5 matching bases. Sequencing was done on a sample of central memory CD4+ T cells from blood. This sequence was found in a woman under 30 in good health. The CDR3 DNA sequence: TGTGCCAGCTCACCAAGTATGACGGGGCTGGGCACTGAAGCTTTCTTT. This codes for CASSPSMTGLGTEAFF.